The next 32 T cell receptor beta chains were all read from a single sample in a study of T cell responses to AZD1222 COVID-19 vaccine. Profiling relied on immunoSEQ multiplex PCR, and the TCRdb table lists in-frame clones only, not all of them. The table includes just over 150,000 clones, over 80% detected once. This sample comprised peripheral blood, obtained 28 days after the second AZD1222 dose. Receptor source: an adult who received the AZD1222 COVID-19 vaccine.

This clone was counted a few times. The V and J genes are TRBV28 and TRBJ2-5; 10 nucleotides match TRBD2. With V trimmed by 9 bases and J by 5 bases, 9 bases remained unmatched. This CDR3 is 14 amino acids long. Looked up from germline, CDR1 is MDHEN and CDR2 is SYDVKM. The CDR3 bases are TGTGCCAGACCCGAAGCGGGAGGGTCGGAGACCCAGTACTTC. It codes for CARPEAGGSETQYF.

The J gene is TRBJ2-1, the V gene TRBV4-3; D might be TRBD1 or TRBD2, each matching 5 bases. V was trimmed by 0 bases and J by 6 bases, leaving 18 bases between them. Germline V gene data show CDR1 as LGHNA and CDR2 as YSLEER. The CDR3 length is 17 residues. CDR3 in amino acids: CASSQDLGDPVINEQFF. In DNA, the CDR3 is TGCGCCAGCAGCCAAGATCTAGGGGACCCGGTGATCAATGAGCAGTTCTTC.

The gene calls are TRBV5-1 and TRBJ2-5; weak D call: TRBD1 (6 bases). The germline V gene has CDR1 SGHRS and CDR2 YFSETQ. The length of the CDR3 is 14 residues. Trimming took 0 bases from V and 4 from J, leaving 10 bases between them. The DNA for the CDR3 is TGCGCCAGCAGCTTGGAGGGGACACCAGAGACCCAGTACTTC. This translates into CASSLEGTPETQYF.

The chain combines TRBV5-1 with TRBJ2-1; 12 positions match TRBD2. Germline loops: CDR1 SGHRS, CDR2 YFSETQ. The CDR3 spans 14 residues. After removal of 0 bases from V and 8 bases from J, the junction contained 0 bases not matched to a gene. The CDR3 loop reads CASSLGLAGDEQFF. The CDR3 nucleotides are TGCGCCAGCAGCTTGGGACTAGCGGGAGATGAGCAGTTCTTC.

This chain joins TRBV4-3 and TRBJ2-3; TRBD2 might be the D (6 bases). Per germline, CDR1 LGHNA and CDR2 YSLEER. This CDR3 comprises 15 residues. Trimming pared 1 base from V and 0 bases from J, leaving 8 bases between. In nucleotides, the CDR3 is TGCGCCAGCAGCCAAGGCGGGGAGAGCACAGATACGCAGTATTTT. Residues: CASSQGGESTDTQYF.

This CDR3 is CASSSMTGIHGDTQYF. The CDR3 DNA reads as TGTGCCAGTAGTTCCATGACAGGGATTCACGGGGATACGCAGTATTTT. The chain links TRBV19 to TRBJ2-3, with 7 bases aligning to TRBD1. Germline assignment: CDR1 LNHDA and CDR2 SQIVND (reference sequence). Trimming cost V 5 bases and J 6 bases; bases outside gene matches: 14. The CDR3 runs 16 residues.

This chain connects TRBV3-1 (or the pseudogene TRBV3-2) to TRBJ2-7, with TRBD1 as a possible D gene (6 bases). V was shortened by 6 bases and J by 5 bases, with 20 bases between the two germline ends. Germline V gene data show CDR1 as LGHDT and CDR2 as YNNKEL (reference sequence). The CDR3 length is 15 residues. CDR3 residues: CASRERGSGVHEQYF. The CDR3 nucleotides are TGTGCCAGCAGGGAAAGGGGGTCCGGCGTCCACGAGCAGTACTTC.

The V and J genes are TRBV11-3 and TRBJ2-3; D not certain. Per the germline V gene, CDR1 is SGHNT and CDR2 is YENEEA. Trimming took 4 bases from V and 2 from J, leaving 10 bases between them. This CDR3 has 14 amino acids. This CDR3 reads CASSYRGVTDTQYF. CDR3 nucleotide sequence: TGTGCCAGCAGCTATCGTGGGGTCACAGATACGCAGTATTTT.

This rearrangement joins TRBV6-5 to TRBJ2-1, with D uncertain. Trimming pared 5 bases from V and 0 bases from J, leaving 5 bases between. Germline CDR1 and CDR2: MNHEY and SVGAGI. This CDR3 is built from 13 residues. CDR3 coding DNA: TGTGCCAGCAGTAAACTCTCCTACAATGAGCAGTTCTTC. It specifies CASSKLSYNEQFF.

The rearrangement links TRBV7-2 to TRBJ2-3; the D is unclear. The germline gives CDR1 SGHTA, CDR2 FQGNSA. The CDR3 is 12 amino acids. The V end was cut by 0 bases, the J end by 8 bases, with 6 bases between. The CDR3 DNA reads as TGTGCCAGCAGCTTAGCGAAGGGTACGCAGTATTTT. Protein: CASSLAKGTQYF.

The chain has TRBV5-1 and TRBJ1-2, with 10 bases that match TRBD1. This CDR3 is built from 14 residues. Germline-derived CDR1 and CDR2 are SGHRS and YFSETQ. Trimming took 4 bases from V and 7 from J; bases not matched to a gene: 7. The DNA of the CDR3 is TGCGCCAGCAGCCAGGGACAGGGGAATTTTGGCTACACCTTC. Protein product: CASSQGQGNFGYTF.

V usage is TRBV20-1 and J usage is TRBJ2-1; a weak D match, TRBD2 (6 bases). V was pared by 3 bases and J by 1 base, with 10 bases between. This CDR3 has 14 amino acids. Germline V gene data show CDR1 as DFQATT and CDR2 as SNEGSKA (reference sequence). CDR3 DNA: TGCAGTGCTAGTACCGGGAGATCCTACAATGAGCAGTTCTTC. Protein sequence: CSASTGRSYNEQFF.

The chain couples TRBV27 to TRBJ2-7; D is uncertain. CDR1 is MNHEY and CDR2 is SMNVEV in the germline V gene (reference sequence). The ends were cut back, 6 bases at V and 0 bases at J, with 12 bases in the middle. The CDR3 totals 14 residues. The CDR3 region has the DNA TGTGCCAGCAGCTCTCGACCCGACTCCTACGAGCAGTACTTC. Its protein is CASSSRPDSYEQYF.

V and J are TRBV7-6 and TRBJ2-1; 10 nucleotides match TRBD2. Germline CDR1 is SGHVS and CDR2 is FNYEAQ. The J segment lost 2 bases and the V segment lost 6 bases, leaving 4 bases of the junction unmatched. The CDR3 runs to 15 residues. In DNA form, the CDR3 reads TGTGCCAGCAGTCCTAGCGGGAGACCCTACAATGAGCAGTTCTTC. It codes for CASSPSGRPYNEQFF.

The rearrangement links TRBV18 to TRBJ2-3; D unresolved. The V gene lost 3 bases and the J gene lost 0 bases, with 7 bases spanning the gap. Germline V gene sequence: CDR1 KGHSH, CDR2 LQKENI. The CDR3 is 14 residues long. CDR3 sequence reads: CASSPKSSTDTQYF. The CDR3 bases are TGTGCCAGCTCACCTAAATCTAGCACAGATACGCAGTATTTT.

The J gene is TRBJ1-2, the V gene TRBV5-1, with D possibly TRBD1 on 5 matching bases. The germline V gene has CDR1 SGHRS and CDR2 YFSETQ. V was pared by 4 bases and J by 3 bases, with 13 bases between. The CDR3 has 14 amino acids. The CDR3 DNA is TGCGCCAGCAGCCCGTCCGGGGGGGACTATGGCTACACCTTC. As protein: CASSPSGGDYGYTF. The variable domain in full, completed from reference TRBV5-1 and TRBJ1-2, reads KAGVTQTPRYLIKTRGQQVTLSCSPISGHRSVSWYQQTPGQGLQFLFEYFSETQRNKGNFPGRFSGRQFSNSRSEMNVSTLELGDSALYLCASSPSGGDYGYTFGSGTRLTVV.

This sequence joins TRBV24-1 and TRBJ2-3; 8 bases map to TRBD2. CDR1 and CDR2 from the germline V gene are KGHDR and SFDVKD. The CDR3 loop spans 17 amino acids. J was trimmed by 4 bases and V by 3 bases; bases with no gene match: 11. The CDR3, as DNA: TGTGCCACCAGTGATACCGGGACTAGGGGGTCCGCAGATACGCAGTATTTT. Its translation: CATSDTGTRGSADTQYF.

The chain has TRBV10-3 and TRBJ2-1; 9 nucleotides line up with TRBD2. The germline V gene has CDR1 ENHRY and CDR2 SYGVKD. The CDR3 runs 14 residues. The junction had 6 bases not matched to a gene; V was cut back by 6 bases and J by 6 bases. CDR3 nucleotide sequence: TGTGCCATCAGGGGTAGCGGGAGTGCCAATGAGCAGTTCTTC. It is translated as CAIRGSGSANEQFF.

The chain couples TRBV6-1 to TRBJ1-5; D unresolved. The germline gives CDR1 MNHNS, CDR2 SASEGT. Trimming left V 0 bases short and J 4 bases short, with 7 bases between. The CDR3 totals 14 residues. The CDR3: CASSEALRNQPQHF. In DNA form, the CDR3 reads TGTGCCAGCAGTGAAGCCCTGAGGAATCAGCCCCAGCATTTT.

The rearrangement uses TRBV7-9 and TRBJ1-3; the D gene is possibly TRBD1 (5 bases). This CDR3 region has 16 residues. CDR1 is SEHNR and CDR2 is FQNEAQ in the germline V gene (reference sequence). The V and J ends lost 2 bases and 0 bases respectively, with 11 bases between them. The CDR3 nucleotides read TGTGCCAGCAGCTTAAAAGGGGCCCTCTCTGGAAACACCATATATTTT. Translated, it gives CASSLKGALSGNTIYF.

The chain carries TRBV6-5 and TRBJ2-5; D call uncertain. V was pared by 4 bases and J by 3 bases, with 6 bases between. Per the germline V gene, CDR1 is MNHEY and CDR2 is SVGAGI. This CDR3 contains 12 residues. The CDR3 is CASSFNKETQYF. The CDR3, as DNA: TGTGCCAGCAGTTTCAACAAAGAGACCCAGTACTTC.

The chain has TRBV11-2 and TRBJ2-7, with 10 bases fitting TRBD1. The CDR3 consists of 15 residues. Unmatched junction bases numbered 7, after V lost 5 bases and J lost 3 bases. Germline CDR1 and CDR2: SGHAT and FQNNGV. CDR3 DNA: TGTGCCAGCAGCATCACCGGGACAGGGGACTACGAGCAGTACTTC. Translating gives CASSITGTGDYEQYF.

The chain couples TRBV5-1 to TRBJ2-7, with D perhaps matching TRBD1 (5 bases). Trimming pared 4 bases from V and 0 bases from J, leaving 11 bases between. In germline, CDR1 is SGHRS, CDR2 YFSETQ. The CDR3 totals 14 residues. This CDR3 reads CASSIQALSYEQYF. The CDR3 DNA is TGCGCCAGCAGCATACAGGCCCTCTCCTACGAGCAGTACTTC.

On this clone: The same CDR3 can be traced to other DNA sequences in this sample. The DNA for the CDR3 is TGTGCCAGCAGTTACTCACAGGGACCCTACGAGCAGTACTTC. Translation: CASSYSQGPYEQYF. The V gene is TRBV6-5, the J gene TRBJ2-7; D is perhaps TRBD1 (6 bases). Germline lookup yields CDR1 MNHEY and CDR2 SVGAGI. This CDR3 has 14 amino acids. V lost 0 bases, J lost 2 bases, and 8 bases lay in between.

This rearrangement joins TRBV19 to TRBJ2-3; 10 bases are a match to TRBD2. Germline V gene lookup returns CDR1 LNHDA and CDR2 SQIVND (reference sequence). The CDR3 runs 18 residues. V was pared by 4 bases and J by 4 bases, with 14 bases of the junction left unmatched. In DNA, the CDR3 is TGTGCCAGTAGTACGGGACTAGCGTTATCTCCATCGGCAGATACGCAGTATTTT. Protein sequence: CASSTGLALSPSADTQYF.

The rearrangement joins TRBV5-6 to TRBJ2-5; D ambiguous. The CDR3 sequence is 14 residues long. Deletions cut 6 bases from V and 3 bases from J, with 15 bases between. Germline CDR1 reads SGHDT; CDR2 reads YYEEEE. CDR3: CASTRRSFEETQYF. The DNA of the CDR3 is TGTGCCAGCACTCGAAGATCGTTCGAAGAGACCCAGTACTTC.

The chain has TRBV29-1 and TRBJ2-7; 8 bases match TRBD1. This CDR3 has 16 residues. Germline CDR1 SQVTM, CDR2 ANQGSEA. With V trimmed by 6 bases and J by 1 base, 14 bases remained unmatched. The CDR3 nucleotides are TGCAGCGTCCTAGGACAGGGCAAAGGAGGATCCTACGAGCAGTACTTC. It is translated as CSVLGQGKGGSYEQYF.

This chain joins TRBV7-2 and TRBJ1-5; D may be TRBD1 (5 bases). With 4 bases removed from V and 2 bases from J, the gap between germline ends came to 6 bases. Germline CDR1 SGHTA, CDR2 FQGNSA. The CDR3 is 13 residues long. In nucleotides, the CDR3 is TGTGCCAGCAGCTGGGGGGGCAATCAGCCCCAGCATTTT. Its translation is CASSWGGNQPQHF.

This chain uses TRBV6-2 or TRBV6-3 with TRBJ2-7, with TRBD1 identical over 9 bases. J gave up 0 bases and V 4 bases, and 7 bases lay outside the gene matches. Germline loops: CDR1 MNHEY, CDR2 SVGEGT. CDR3 size: 16 residues. The CDR3 sequence: CASSSLYRGPSYEQYF. CDR3 coding DNA: TGTGCCAGCAGTTCATTATACAGGGGGCCCTCCTACGAGCAGTACTTC.

This rearrangement joins TRBV3-1 (or the pseudogene TRBV3-2) to TRBJ2-1, with D tentatively TRBD1 (5 bases). The CDR3 length is 14 residues. Trimming took 4 bases from V and 0 from J, leaving 7 bases between them. Germline-derived CDR1 and CDR2 are LGHDT and YNNKEL (reference sequence). In DNA, the CDR3 is TGTGCCAGCAGCCGGGGCTTCTCCTACAATGAGCAGTTCTTC. This codes for CASSRGFSYNEQFF.

This clone occurred once. The chain links TRBV5-4 to TRBJ1-6; D is unresolved. The length of the CDR3 is 13 residues. V was clipped by 0 bases and J by 7 bases, with 5 bases between them. Germline-derived CDR1 and CDR2 are SGHNT and YYREEE (reference sequence). The CDR3 loop reads CASSLARNSPLHF. The CDR3 nucleotides are TGTGCCAGCAGCTTGGCCCGCAATTCACCCCTCCACTTT.

The V call is TRBV7-2, the J call TRBJ2-1, with TRBD2 matching over 7 bases. This CDR3 is 16 amino acids long. Trimming took 0 bases from V and 9 from J; bases not matched to a gene: 11. In germline, CDR1 is SGHTA, CDR2 FQGNSA. CDR3: CASSLALGLGGSEQFF. CDR3 DNA: TGTGCCAGCAGCTTAGCGCTAGGACTAGGAGGGTCTGAGCAGTTCTTC.